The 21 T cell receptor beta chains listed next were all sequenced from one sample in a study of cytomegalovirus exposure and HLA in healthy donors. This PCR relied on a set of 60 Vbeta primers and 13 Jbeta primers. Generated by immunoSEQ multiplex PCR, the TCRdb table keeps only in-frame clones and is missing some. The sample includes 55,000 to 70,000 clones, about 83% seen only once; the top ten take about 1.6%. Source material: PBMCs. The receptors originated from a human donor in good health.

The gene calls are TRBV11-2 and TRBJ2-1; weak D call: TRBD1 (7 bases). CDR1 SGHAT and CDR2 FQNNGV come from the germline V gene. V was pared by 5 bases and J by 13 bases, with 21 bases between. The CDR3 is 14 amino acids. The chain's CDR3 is CASSSPRGDNRQFF. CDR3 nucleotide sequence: TGTGCCAGCAGCAGCCCCAGGGGGGATAATCGACAGTTCTTC.

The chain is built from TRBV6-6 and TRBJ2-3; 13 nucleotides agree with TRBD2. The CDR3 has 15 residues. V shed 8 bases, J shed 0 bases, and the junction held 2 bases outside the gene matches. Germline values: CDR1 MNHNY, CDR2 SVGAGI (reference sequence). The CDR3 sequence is CASVLAGGSTDTQYF. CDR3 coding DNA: TGTGCCAGCGTACTAGCGGGGGGGAGCACAGATACGCAGTATTTT.

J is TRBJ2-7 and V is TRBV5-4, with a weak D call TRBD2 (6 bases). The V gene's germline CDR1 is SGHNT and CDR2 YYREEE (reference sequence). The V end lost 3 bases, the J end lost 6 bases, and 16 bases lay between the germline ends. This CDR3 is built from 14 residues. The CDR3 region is CASSSHLGGVEQYF. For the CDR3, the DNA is TGTGCCAGCAGCTCCCATCTGGGCGGGGTCGAGCAGTACTTC.

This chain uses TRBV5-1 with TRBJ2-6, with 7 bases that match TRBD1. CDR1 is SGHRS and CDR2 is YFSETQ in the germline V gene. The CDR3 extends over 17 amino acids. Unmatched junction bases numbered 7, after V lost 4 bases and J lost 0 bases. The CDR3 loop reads CASSRTGATSGANVLTF. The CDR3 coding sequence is TGCGCCAGCAGCAGGACAGGAGCAACCTCTGGGGCCAACGTCCTGACTTTC.

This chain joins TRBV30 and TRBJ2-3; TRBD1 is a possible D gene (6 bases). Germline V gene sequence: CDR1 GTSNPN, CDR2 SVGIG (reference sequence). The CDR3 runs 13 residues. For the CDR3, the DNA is TGTGCTTGCGAGGGGGTCGACACAGATACGCAGTATTTT. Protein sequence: CACEGVDTDTQYF. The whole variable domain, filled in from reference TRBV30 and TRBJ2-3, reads SQTIHQWPATLVQPVGSPLSLECTVEGTSNPNLYWYRQAAGRGLQLLFYSVGIGQISSEVPQNLSASRPQDRQFILSSKKLLLSDSGFYLCACEGVDTDTQYFGPGTRLTVL.

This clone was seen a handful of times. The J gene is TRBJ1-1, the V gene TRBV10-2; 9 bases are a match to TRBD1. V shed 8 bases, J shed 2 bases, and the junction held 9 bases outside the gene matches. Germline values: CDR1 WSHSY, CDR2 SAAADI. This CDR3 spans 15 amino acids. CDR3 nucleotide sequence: TGCGCCAGCGAAAGACAGGGGGGTTTAAACACTGAAGCTTTCTTT. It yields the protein CASERQGGLNTEAFF.

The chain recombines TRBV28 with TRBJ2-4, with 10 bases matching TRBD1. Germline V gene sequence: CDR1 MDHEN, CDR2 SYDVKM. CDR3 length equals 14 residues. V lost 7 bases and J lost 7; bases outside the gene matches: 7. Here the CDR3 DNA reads TGTGCCAGCACCTACGACAGGGGGCCCAACATTCAGTACTTC. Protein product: CASTYDRGPNIQYF.

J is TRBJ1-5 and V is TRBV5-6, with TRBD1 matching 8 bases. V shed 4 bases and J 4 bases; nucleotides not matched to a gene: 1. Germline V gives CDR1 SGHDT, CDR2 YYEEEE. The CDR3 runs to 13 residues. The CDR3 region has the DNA TGTGCCAGCAGCCGGACAGGGAATCAGCCCCAGCATTTT. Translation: CASSRTGNQPQHF.

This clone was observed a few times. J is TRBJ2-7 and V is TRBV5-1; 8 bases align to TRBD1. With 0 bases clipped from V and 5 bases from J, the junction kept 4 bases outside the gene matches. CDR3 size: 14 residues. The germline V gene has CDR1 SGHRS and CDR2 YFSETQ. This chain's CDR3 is CASSLEQGANEQYF. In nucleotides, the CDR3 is TGCGCCAGCAGCTTGGAGCAGGGGGCGAACGAGCAGTACTTC.

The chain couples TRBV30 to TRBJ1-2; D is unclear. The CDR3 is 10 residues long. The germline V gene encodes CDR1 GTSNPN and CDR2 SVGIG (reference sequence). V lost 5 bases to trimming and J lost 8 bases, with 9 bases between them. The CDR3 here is CAWGRSGYTF. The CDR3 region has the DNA TGTGCCTGGGGGAGGAGCGGCTACACCTTC.

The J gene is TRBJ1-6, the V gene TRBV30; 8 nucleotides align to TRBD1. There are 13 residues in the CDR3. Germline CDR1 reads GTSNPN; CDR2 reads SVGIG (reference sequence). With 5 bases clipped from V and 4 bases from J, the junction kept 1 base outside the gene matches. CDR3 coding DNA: TGTGCCTGGGACAGGGGTTATAATTCACCCCTCCACTTT. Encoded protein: CAWDRGYNSPLHF. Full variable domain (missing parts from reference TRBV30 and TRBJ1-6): SQTIHQWPATLVQPVGSPLSLECTVEGTSNPNLYWYRQAAGRGLQLLFYSVGIGQISSEVPQNLSASRPQDRQFILSSKKLLLSDSGFYLCAWDRGYNSPLHFGNGTRLTVT.

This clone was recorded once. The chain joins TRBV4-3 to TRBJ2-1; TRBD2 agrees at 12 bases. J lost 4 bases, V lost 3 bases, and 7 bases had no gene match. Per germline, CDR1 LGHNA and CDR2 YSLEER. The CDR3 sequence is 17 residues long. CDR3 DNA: TGCGCCAGCAGCCAGGGGGCGACTAGCGGGAGTTACAATGAGCAGTTCTTC. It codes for CASSQGATSGSYNEQFF.

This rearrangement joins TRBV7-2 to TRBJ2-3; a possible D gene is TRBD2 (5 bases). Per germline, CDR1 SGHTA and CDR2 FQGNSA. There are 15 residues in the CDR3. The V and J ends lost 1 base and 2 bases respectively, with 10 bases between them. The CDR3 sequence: CASSLVSGVTDTQYF. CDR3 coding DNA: TGTGCCAGCAGCTTAGTAAGCGGAGTCACAGATACGCAGTATTTT.

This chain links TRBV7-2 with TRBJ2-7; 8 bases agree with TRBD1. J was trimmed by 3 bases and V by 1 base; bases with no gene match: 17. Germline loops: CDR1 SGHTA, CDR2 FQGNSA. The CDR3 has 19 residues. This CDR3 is CASSLESSIRTGYYYEQYF. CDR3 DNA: TGTGCCAGCAGCTTAGAATCCTCGATAAGGACAGGGTATTACTACGAGCAGTACTTC.

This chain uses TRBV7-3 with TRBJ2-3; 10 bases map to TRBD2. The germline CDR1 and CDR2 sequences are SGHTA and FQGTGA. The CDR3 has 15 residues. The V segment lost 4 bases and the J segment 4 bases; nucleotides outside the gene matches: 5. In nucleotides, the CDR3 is TGTGCCAGCAGCTCGGCTAGCGGGAGTTCAGATACGCAGTATTTT. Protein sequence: CASSSASGSSDTQYF.

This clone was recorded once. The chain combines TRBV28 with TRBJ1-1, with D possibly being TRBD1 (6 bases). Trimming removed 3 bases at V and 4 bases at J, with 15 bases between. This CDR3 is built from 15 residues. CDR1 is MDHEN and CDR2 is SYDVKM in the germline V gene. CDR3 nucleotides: TGTGCCAGCAGTTTGTTGGCGGGGGCTGGCACTGAAGCTTTCTTT. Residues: CASSLLAGAGTEAFF.

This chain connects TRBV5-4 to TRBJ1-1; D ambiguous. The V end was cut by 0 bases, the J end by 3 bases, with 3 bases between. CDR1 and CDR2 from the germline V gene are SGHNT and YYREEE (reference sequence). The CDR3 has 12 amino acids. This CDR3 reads CASSLAYTEAFF. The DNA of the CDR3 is TGTGCCAGCAGCTTGGCCTACACTGAAGCTTTCTTT.

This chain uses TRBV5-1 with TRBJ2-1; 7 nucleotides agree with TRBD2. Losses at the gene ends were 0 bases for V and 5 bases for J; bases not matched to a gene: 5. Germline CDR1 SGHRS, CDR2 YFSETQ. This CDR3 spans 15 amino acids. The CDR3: CASSLEAGSHNEQFF. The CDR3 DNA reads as TGCGCCAGCAGCTTGGAAGCGGGAAGTCACAATGAGCAGTTCTTC.

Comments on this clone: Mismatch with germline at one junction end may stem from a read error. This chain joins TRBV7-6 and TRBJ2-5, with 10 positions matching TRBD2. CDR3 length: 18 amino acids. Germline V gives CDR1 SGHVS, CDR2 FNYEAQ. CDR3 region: CASSLVGAGGLLQEAQYF. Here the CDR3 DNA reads TGTGCCAGCAGCTTAGTTGGAGCGGGGGGGCTTCTCCAAGAGGCCCAGTACTTC. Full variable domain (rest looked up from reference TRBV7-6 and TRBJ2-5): GAGVSQSPRYKVTKRGQDVALRCDPISGHVSLYWYRQALGQGPEFLTYFNYEAQQDKSGLPNDRFSAERPEGSISTLTIQRTEQRDSAMYRCASSLVGAGGLLQEAQYFGPGTRLLVL.

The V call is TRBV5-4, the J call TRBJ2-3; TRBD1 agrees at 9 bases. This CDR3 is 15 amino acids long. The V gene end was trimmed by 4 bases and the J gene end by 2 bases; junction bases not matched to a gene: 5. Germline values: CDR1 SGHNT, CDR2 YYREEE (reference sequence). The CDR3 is CASSPGTGLTDTQYF. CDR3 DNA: TGTGCCAGCAGCCCCGGGACAGGGCTCACAGATACGCAGTATTTT.

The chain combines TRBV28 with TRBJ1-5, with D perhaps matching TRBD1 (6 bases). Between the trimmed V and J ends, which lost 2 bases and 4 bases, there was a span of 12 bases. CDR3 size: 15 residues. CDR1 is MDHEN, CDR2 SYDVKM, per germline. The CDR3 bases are TGTGCCAGCAGTTTAGGGGGGGCGGGTAATCAGCCCCAGCATTTT. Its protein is CASSLGGAGNQPQHF.